This TCR beta chain was documented in a study of blood T cell repertoires in COVID-19. Regarding this clone: The junction and the germline gene differ at one end; a read error may be behind it.

Germline CDR1 reads SGHTS; CDR2 reads YDEGEE. The CDR3 covers 15 residues. Per the authors' pipeline: From reference gene primer amplification, estimates of nucleated cell counts were derived. Only in-frame clones appear in the TCRdb table, and some are missing; sequencing was by immunoSEQ multiplex PCR. That table supplies the V and J calls and clone size; D and trimming were determined from the DNA. This table has roughly 110,000 clones, about 89% appearing once. The sample was peripheral blood. The sequence derives from a man in his forties or fifties with acute or convalescent COVID-19. V usage is TRBV5-8 and J usage is TRBJ1-5; D not resolved. CDR3 protein: CASSLEVLSHQPQHF. For the CDR3, the DNA is TGTGCCAGCAGCTTGGAGGTTCTTAGCCATCAGCCCCAGCATTTT.